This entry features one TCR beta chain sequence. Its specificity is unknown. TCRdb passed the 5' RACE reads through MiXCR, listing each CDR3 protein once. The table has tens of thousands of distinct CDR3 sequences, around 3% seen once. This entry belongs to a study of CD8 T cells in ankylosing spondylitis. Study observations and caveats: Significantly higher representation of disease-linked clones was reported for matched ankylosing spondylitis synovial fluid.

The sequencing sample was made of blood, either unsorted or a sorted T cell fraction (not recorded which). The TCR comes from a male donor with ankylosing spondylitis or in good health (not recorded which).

The DNA of the CDR3 is TGTGCCAGCAGCTCTTTCGAACGGACAAGCCTCCACTTT. It codes for CASSSFERTSLHF. The chain is built from TRBV9 and TRBJ1-6; a possible D gene is TRBD1 (5 bases). Germline V gene data show CDR1 as SGDLS and CDR2 as YYNGEE. CDR3 length: 13 residues. The V end lost 4 bases, the J end lost 15 bases, and 17 bases lay between the germline ends.